This T cell receptor (beta chain) was sequenced in a study of vaccination and CD4 T cells after COVID-19. About this clonotype itself: Its specificity is unknown.

The germline gives CDR1 MDHEN, CDR2 SYDVKM. After removal of 6 bases from V and 1 base from J, the junction contained 8 bases not matched to a gene. The CDR3 extends over 15 amino acids. Regarding treatment: approximately nine-day PBMC culture with coronavirus spike peptide pools or control peptides (ViraFEST assay). Cultured CD4+ T cell DNA was sequenced using the Oncomine TCR Beta short-read assay. One entry per CDR3 protein results from TCRdb running MiXCR on the PCR reads. Here the sample spans over 14,000 distinct CDR3 sequences, less than 75% being singletons. The chain carries TRBV28 and TRBJ2-7; 8 bases align to TRBD1. This TCR was sampled from a human donor who had recovered from COVID-19. The specimen sequenced was CD4+ T cells from blood, cultured in vitro. CDR3 DNA: TGTGCCAGCAGGCAGTACCAGGGGGCTTCCTACGAGCAGTACTTC. It encodes CASRQYQGASYEQYF.